These 14 T cell receptor beta chains were all obtained from the same sample, sequenced in a study of Tregs in tolerant kidney transplant recipients. Clones were read by immunoSEQ multiplex PCR, and TCRdb kept only the in-frame ones, dropping some. The sample shows about 90,000 clones, roughly 93% of them seen only once. Recipients received nonmyeloablative bone marrow transplants from related graft donors, with transient mixed chimerism. Sequencing used CD4+ T cells from blood (PBMCs), obtained 12 months after the transplant. These receptors originate from a human patient who received a combined kidney and bone marrow transplant. The graft donor may account for some of the T cells.

This clone has a single count. V gene TRBV7-3 combines with J gene TRBJ2-5, with D tentatively TRBD2 (6 bases). The CDR3 extends over 16 amino acids. The germline CDR1 and CDR2 sequences are SGHTA and FQGTGA. Trimming removed 2 bases from V and 3 bases from J, with 16 bases in between. The CDR3 region has the DNA TGTGCCAGCAGCTTATATGGGCGGAGGGCCAAAGAGACCCAGTACTTC. The encoded protein is CASSLYGRRAKETQYF.

The V gene is TRBV2, the J gene TRBJ2-1; 8 nucleotides line up with TRBD2. Trimming cost V 7 bases and J 7 bases; bases outside gene matches: 9. CDR1 is SNHLY and CDR2 is FYNNEI in the germline V gene. The CDR3 consists of 14 residues. The CDR3 DNA follows: TGTGCCAGCAAGCTCTTAGCGGGAAATAATGAGCAGTTCTTC. It codes for CASKLLAGNNEQFF. The whole variable domain, remainder taken from reference TRBV2 and TRBJ2-1, is EPEVTQTPSHQVTQMGQEVILRCVPISNHLYFYWYRQILGQKVEFLVSFYNNEISEKSEIFDDQFSVERPDGSNFTLKIRSTKLEDSAMYFCASKLLAGNNEQFFGPGTRLTVL.

This rearrangement joins TRBV27 to TRBJ1-1; TRBD1 matches 7 bases. Unmatched junction bases numbered 18, after V lost 5 bases and J lost 0 bases. The germline V gene encodes CDR1 MNHEY and CDR2 SMNVEV (reference sequence). This CDR3 spans 19 amino acids. The CDR3 here is CASSPKSTGTVRMNTEAFF. For the CDR3, the DNA is TGTGCCAGCAGTCCAAAATCCACCGGGACAGTACGCATGAACACTGAAGCTTTCTTT.

Of note for this clone: The same CDR3 is also encoded by other DNA sequences in this sample. The V call is TRBV9, the J call TRBJ1-6; D is uncertain. The germline V gene has CDR1 SGDLS and CDR2 YYNGEE. The V end lost 0 bases, the J end lost 5 bases, and 9 bases lay between the germline ends. This CDR3 has 15 amino acids. As DNA, the CDR3 is TGTGCCAGCAGCGTAGGCGGTAGAAATAATTCACCCCTCCACTTT. Its protein is CASSVGGRNNSPLHF.

This chain connects TRBV19 to TRBJ2-3; 8 positions agree with TRBD1. The CDR3 is made up of 15 amino acids. The germline gives CDR1 LNHDA, CDR2 SQIVND (reference sequence). V lost 2 bases and J lost 8; bases outside the gene matches: 9. The CDR3 DNA reads as TGTGCCAGTAGTATACAGGGGGCTATGGGTGGTACGCAGTATTTT. Amino acids: CASSIQGAMGGTQYF.

This chain joins TRBV14 and TRBJ1-2; 10 nucleotides match TRBD1. The CDR3 consists of 14 residues. Germline values: CDR1 SGHDN, CDR2 FVKESK. The V and J ends lost 4 bases and 8 bases, in that order; junction bases with no gene match: 7. The CDR3 DNA sequence: TGTGCCAGCAGCCTACTCGACAGGGGGCTGGGCTACACCTTC. Protein: CASSLLDRGLGYTF.

The gene calls are TRBV5-6 and TRBJ2-7; 8 bases agree with TRBD2. Germline CDR1 and CDR2: SGHDT and YYEEEE. V shed 1 base, J shed 7 bases, and the junction held 7 bases outside the gene matches. The CDR3 is 14 amino acids. The CDR3 spells CASSLPGGSMEQYF. The CDR3 region has the DNA TGTGCCAGCAGCTTGCCGGGAGGGTCTATGGAGCAGTACTTC.

The chain joins TRBV7-6 to TRBJ2-3; D is unresolved. The CDR3 extends over 12 amino acids. V was shortened by 4 bases and J by 0 bases, with 2 bases between the two germline ends. From germline, CDR1 is SGHVS and CDR2 FNYEAQ. CDR3 sequence: CASSSSTDTQYF. CDR3 bases: TGTGCCAGCAGCTCAAGCACAGATACGCAGTATTTT.

To note about this clone: One junction end does not reproduce the germline sequence, and a read error may be involved. The chain has TRBV11-2 and TRBJ1-1; D is unclear. The CDR3 loop spans 14 amino acids. The V gene's germline CDR1 is SGHAT and CDR2 FQNNGV. The CDR3 is CVSSPSYWNTEAFF. In DNA form, the CDR3 reads TGTGTCAGCAGCCCCTCGTACTGGAACACTGAAGCTTTCTTT.

The J gene is TRBJ2-3, the V gene TRBV7-3, with a possible D match to TRBD2 (6 bases). Germline loops: CDR1 SGHTA, CDR2 FQGTGA. This CDR3 comprises 16 residues. V was cut by 1 base and J by 2 bases, with 13 bases left in between. CDR3 in DNA: TGTGCCAGCAGCTTAAATAGCGGACCCCACACAGATACGCAGTATTTT. This encodes CASSLNSGPHTDTQYF.

This chain joins TRBV5-1 and TRBJ2-7; 7 positions agree with TRBD1. The CDR3 has 16 residues. In germline, CDR1 is SGHRS, CDR2 YFSETQ. The V gene end was trimmed by 2 bases and the J gene end by 1 base; junction bases not matched to a gene: 9. CDR3 nucleotide sequence: TGCGCCAGCAGCTTTCAACCGGGACAGACATCCTACGAGCAGTACTTC. Translation gives CASSFQPGQTSYEQYF.

CDR3 coding DNA: TGCGCCAGCAGTCTTAGTCTATGGGACAGGGGCGACGAGCAGTACTTC. This encodes CASSLSLWDRGDEQYF. The chain links TRBV23-1 to TRBJ2-7; 10 bases agree with TRBD1. TRBV23-1 falls under the ORF class, with uncertain function. The CDR3 length is 16 residues. The V segment lost 4 bases and the J segment 5 bases; nucleotides outside the gene matches: 11.

This clone was recorded only once. This chain uses TRBV7-3 with TRBJ2-5, with TRBD2 identical over 14 bases. CDR3 length: 16 amino acids. Germline V gives CDR1 SGHTA, CDR2 FQGTGA. Trimming took 5 bases from V and 5 from J; bases not matched to a gene: 7. CDR3 coding DNA: TGTGCCAGCAGCCAACAGGGACTAGCGGGAGAGGAGACCCAGTACTTC. It encodes CASSQQGLAGEETQYF.

As to this clone: Other DNA sequences within the sample encode an identical CDR3. The chain uses TRBV6-1 and TRBJ1-6; 10 nucleotides agree with TRBD1. Unmatched junction bases numbered 4, after V lost 3 bases and J lost 5 bases. The CDR3 length is 16 residues. The germline CDR1 and CDR2 sequences are MNHNS and SASEGT. The CDR3 DNA reads as TGTGCCAGCAGTGAGTGGACAGGGGGGAATAATTCACCCCTCCACTTT. This sequence encodes CASSEWTGGNNSPLHF.